Listed below are T cell receptor beta chains from one sample, sequenced in a study of T cell clonotyping in hematopoietic cell transplantation. Using immunoSEQ multiplex PCR, the repertoire was profiled, and TCRdb retains in-frame clones only, with some absent. The data hold 15,000 to 20,000 clones, with about 72% observed a single time. The material sequenced was peripheral blood mononuclear cells, taken before stem cell transplant. The receptor set was obtained from a man between 60 and 75 years old with acute myeloid leukemia. Some clones in this sample may be carry-over from other donors' samples. CDR3s include the opening cysteine and the closing phenylalanine or tryptophan. D genes are given only for firm matches. Clone size is given for some rows only: seen once, a few or many times, or a class if the clone is expanded.

V gene	J gene	D gene	clone size	CDR3 protein	CDR3 DNA
TRBV4-1	TRBJ2-1	TRBD2	-	CASSQEGPAGGRLGNEQFF	TGCGCCAGCAGCCAAGAAGGTCCAGCGGGGGGCCGATTGGGTAATGAGCAGTTCTTC
TRBV7-8	TRBJ2-6	-	-	CASSLGLAGNVLTF	TGTGCCAGCAGCTTAGGATTGGCAGGCAACGTCCTGACTTTC
TRBV7-3	TRBJ2-2	TRBD2	-	CASSRRGGWNTGELFF	TGTGCCAGCAGCCGCCGGGGGGGCTGGAACACCGGGGAGCTGTTTTTT
TRBV5-4	TRBJ2-7	TRBD1	few	CASSSRGQGRAWPYEQYF	TGTGCCAGCAGCTCAAGGGGACAGGGGAGAGCTTGGCCCTACGAGCAGTACTTC
TRBV6-5	TRBJ1-2	TRBD1	-	CASRIGQGGGYTF	TGTGCCAGCAGGATCGGACAGGGCGGCGGCTACACCTTC
TRBV2	TRBJ2-4	-	-	CASSEAPGPENIQYF	TGTGCCAGCAGTGAAGCCCCCGGACCCGAGAACATTCAGTACTTC
TRBV27	TRBJ2-2	-	-	CASSSSPLAGELFF	TGTGCCAGCAGTTCTTCCCCCTTAGCCGGGGAGCTGTTTTTT
TRBV28	TRBJ2-7	-	-	CASSLLQGNSYEQYF	TGTGCCAGCAGTTTATTGCAGGGGAACTCCTACGAGCAGTACTTC
TRBV5-4	TRBJ1-5	-	-	CASSLEAGGLYQPQHF	TGTGCCAGCAGCTTGGAAGCGGGGGGATTATATCAGCCCCAGCATTTT
TRBV16	TRBJ1-5	-	-	CASSQSHSNQPQHF	TGTGCCAGCAGCCAATCCCATAGCAATCAGCCCCAGCATTTT
TRBV6-5	TRBJ2-7	-	few	CASSYSGQDEQYF	TGTGCCAGCAGTTACTCGGGGCAGGACGAGCAGTACTTC
TRBV5-5	TRBJ1-1	-	-	CASSFRGGAFMNTEAFF	TGTGCCAGCAGCTTTCGGGGCGGAGCTTTCATGAACACTGAAGCTTTCTTT
TRBV19	TRBJ2-7	TRBD1	-	CASSPRDRGLIEQYF	TGTGCCAGTAGTCCCCGGGACAGGGGGCTTATCGAGCAGTACTTC
TRBV19	TRBJ2-1	-	-	CASSIGGLEQFF	TGTGCCAGTAGTATAGGTGGACTAGAGCAGTTCTTC
TRBV7-2	TRBJ2-1	-	-	CASSPQRGNEQFF	TGTGCCAGCAGCCCCCAGAGGGGAAATGAGCAGTTCTTC
TRBV6-5	TRBJ1-5	-	medium-sized	CASSSGQHDQPQHF	TGTGCCAGCAGCAGCGGACAGCACGATCAGCCCCAGCATTTT
TRBV4-2	TRBJ2-4	TRBD1	-	CASSVRQGEALDIQYF	TGTGCCAGCAGCGTACGACAGGGGGAAGCCTTGGACATTCAGTACTTC
TRBV30	TRBJ1-1	-	-	CAWSVQALNTEAFF	TGTGCCTGGAGTGTACAGGCCTTGAACACTGAAGCTTTCTTT
TRBV7-6	TRBJ1-2	-	-	CASSLDGGGLEGYTF	TGTGCCAGCAGCTTAGATGGAGGGGGGCTTGAAGGCTACACCTTC
TRBV7-9	TRBJ1-2	-	-	CASSPGWGELNYGYTF	TGTGCCAGCAGCCCCGGTTGGGGGGAATTAAACTATGGCTACACCTTC
TRBV11-3	TRBJ1-4	-	-	CASSSGGGNEKLFF	TGTGCCAGCAGCTCGGGGGGCGGTAATGAAAAACTGTTTTTT
TRBV2	TRBJ1-5	-	-	CASSDNGMGQPQHF	TGTGCCAGCAGTGATAACGGGATGGGGCAGCCCCAGCATTTT
TRBV6-5	TRBJ2-2	-	-	CASSPWDIDTGELFF	TGTGCCAGCAGCCCCTGGGACATCGACACCGGGGAGCTGTTTTTT
TRBV7-2	TRBJ2-2	-	-	CACRKGSNTGELFF	TGTGCCTGCCGAAAGGGCAGCAACACCGGGGAGCTGTTTTTT
TRBV4-1	TRBJ1-6	-	-	CASSQVVPGKSDSPLHF	TGCGCCAGCAGCCAAGTAGTACCAGGAAAATCAGATTCACCCCTCCACTTT
TRBV11-3	TRBJ1-1	TRBD1	-	CASSLEGQMNTEAFF	TGTGCCAGCAGCTTAGAGGGACAGATGAACACTGAAGCTTTCTTT
TRBV7-2	TRBJ1-1	-	-	CASTPSRGTEKEAFF	TGTGCCAGCACCCCATCGAGGGGGACCGAAAAGGAAGCTTTCTTT
TRBV5-1	TRBJ1-2	-	few	CASSPGEYGYTF	TGCGCCAGCAGCCCGGGGGAATATGGCTACACCTTC
TRBV9	TRBJ2-1	-	-	CASSVIGGGNEQFF	TGTGCCAGCAGCGTAATAGGGGGTGGAAATGAGCAGTTCTTC
TRBV6-6	TRBJ1-2	-	-	CASSRLGRDYGYTF	TGTGCCAGCAGCCGCTTGGGGAGAGACTATGGCTACACCTTC
TRBV5-5	TRBJ2-7	-	-	CASSPPSYEQYF	TGTGCCAGCAGCCCTCCCTCCTACGAGCAGTACTTC
TRBV11-2	TRBJ1-2	-	-	CASSFGLNYGYTF	TGTGCCAGCAGCTTCGGGTTAAACTATGGCTACACCTTC
TRBV27	TRBJ2-3	-	-	CASSSRGHSRSTDTQYF	TGTGCCAGCAGTTCCCGAGGACACTCCAGGAGCACAGATACGCAGTATTTT
TRBV11-2	TRBJ1-2	-	-	CASSLRPGNDYGYTF	TGTGCCAGCAGCCTTAGACCCGGGAATGACTATGGCTACACCTTC
TRBV7-8	TRBJ1-3	TRBD1	-	CASSFGTGFSTIYF	TGTGCCAGCAGCTTTGGGACAGGGTTCAGCACCATATATTTT
TRBV25-1	TRBJ2-7	-	once	CASSEYRVGQGINEQYF	TGTGCCAGCAGTGAATATCGAGTGGGGCAAGGAATCAACGAGCAGTACTTC
TRBV11-1	TRBJ1-1	-	medium-sized	CASSLRNRDTEAFF	TGTGCCAGCAGCTTAAGAAACAGGGACACTGAAGCTTTCTTT
TRBV18	TRBJ2-7	-	-	CASSPLRNNRGSYEQYF	TGTGCCAGCTCACCACTTCGGAACAATCGGGGCTCCTACGAGCAGTACTTC
TRBV6-5	TRBJ1-6	-	-	CASSLDSWSPLHF	TGTGCCAGCAGCCTGGACAGCTGGTCACCCCTCCACTTT